The rows below give T cell receptor beta chains drawn from one sample of a study of long-term antiretroviral therapy in people with HIV. Measured with immunoSEQ multiplex PCR; TCRdb has only the in-frame clones, and not every one. The profile shows around 30,000 clones, approximately 93% of them singletons. This material consisted of unsorted PBMCs, taken 6.2 years after starting antiretroviral therapy. Receptor source: a man aged 40-50 years with HIV. Each CDR3 is given with its conserved first and last residue. The order of the fields is CDR3 protein, CDR3 DNA, V gene, D gene, clone size, J gene. D genes are given only for firm matches. Clone size is not always given. Where it is, it says once, few, many or a class for expanded clones.

CDR3 protein: CASSESIGGSDTQYF; CDR3 DNA: TGCGCCAGCAGTGAGTCGATCGGGGGATCAGATACGCAGTATTTT; V gene: TRBV10-1; D gene: -; clone size: -; J gene: TRBJ2-3
CDR3 protein: CASSYREDNTEAFF; CDR3 DNA: TGTGCCAGCAGTTACCGAGAGGACAACACTGAAGCTTTCTTT; V gene: TRBV6-5; D gene: -; clone size: -; J gene: TRBJ1-1
CDR3 protein: CASSIPGLLSSGNTIYF; CDR3 DNA: TGTGCCAGTAGTATCCCGGGGCTCCTTAGCTCTGGAAACACCATATATTTT; V gene: TRBV19; D gene: -; clone size: -; J gene: TRBJ1-3
CDR3 protein: CASSVAGQRGYNEQFF; CDR3 DNA: TGTGCCAGCAGCGTAGCAGGCCAGCGGGGTTACAATGAGCAGTTCTTC; V gene: TRBV9; D gene: TRBD2; clone size: -; J gene: TRBJ2-1
CDR3 protein: CASTQVAVDTEAFF; CDR3 DNA: TGTGCCAGCACACAGGTAGCGGTGGACACTGAAGCTTTCTTT; V gene: TRBV6-5; D gene: -; clone size: -; J gene: TRBJ1-1
CDR3 protein: CASAREAYEQYF; CDR3 DNA: TGTGCCAGCGCACGGGAGGCCTACGAGCAGTACTTC; V gene: TRBV6-1; D gene: TRBD2; clone size: -; J gene: TRBJ2-7
CDR3 protein: CASRGGAYERQPQHF; CDR3 DNA: TGTGCCAGTAGGGGGGGGGCCTATGAACGGCAGCCCCAGCATTTT; V gene: TRBV19; D gene: -; clone size: -; J gene: TRBJ1-5
CDR3 protein: CASSRVSGSNEQFF; CDR3 DNA: TGTGCCAGCAGCCGGGTCTCGGGTTCGAATGAGCAGTTCTTC; V gene: TRBV11-2; D gene: -; clone size: -; J gene: TRBJ2-1
CDR3 protein: CASSQISGAEQYF; CDR3 DNA: TGTGCCAGCAGCCAAATATCCGGAGCTGAGCAGTACTTC; V gene: TRBV14; D gene: -; clone size: -; J gene: TRBJ2-7
CDR3 protein: CATSEETEAFF; CDR3 DNA: TGTGCCACCAGCGAGGAGACTGAAGCTTTCTTT; V gene: TRBV15; D gene: -; clone size: -; J gene: TRBJ1-1
CDR3 protein: CASSLARGLAVYEQYF; CDR3 DNA: TGTGCCAGCAGCTTAGCGCGGGGACTAGCGGTCTACGAGCAGTACTTC; V gene: TRBV11-1; D gene: TRBD2; clone size: -; J gene: TRBJ2-7
CDR3 protein: CASSREKSNTGELFF; CDR3 DNA: TGTGCCAGCAGCAGGGAAAAAAGCAATACCGGGGAGCTGTTTTTT; V gene: TRBV11-2; D gene: -; clone size: -; J gene: TRBJ2-2
CDR3 protein: CASSKGGIAYEQYF; CDR3 DNA: TGTGCCAGCAGCAAGGGCGGGATAGCCTACGAGCAGTACTTC; V gene: TRBV21-1; D gene: -; clone size: -; J gene: TRBJ2-7
CDR3 protein: CASSAGIGTGANQPQHF; CDR3 DNA: TGTGCCAGCAGTGCCGGGATTGGGACAGGGGCCAATCAGCCCCAGCATTTT; V gene: TRBV2; D gene: TRBD1; clone size: -; J gene: TRBJ1-5
CDR3 protein: CASSVDGGGSTDTQYF; CDR3 DNA: TGTGCCAGCAGCGTAGATGGCGGGGGAAGCACAGATACGCAGTATTTT; V gene: TRBV9; D gene: TRBD2; clone size: -; J gene: TRBJ2-3
CDR3 protein: CASSPNPPSGSSYEQYF; CDR3 DNA: TGTGCCAGCAGCCCAAACCCCCCTAGCGGGAGCTCCTACGAGCAGTACTTC; V gene: TRBV7-8; D gene: TRBD2; clone size: -; J gene: TRBJ2-7
CDR3 protein: CASSESLGSPGDTQYF; CDR3 DNA: TGCGCCAGCAGTGAGTCCCTGGGCAGTCCAGGCGATACGCAGTATTTT; V gene: TRBV10-1; D gene: -; clone size: -; J gene: TRBJ2-3
CDR3 protein: CASSLGLAGAYNEQFF; CDR3 DNA: TGTGCCAGCAGCTTGGGACTAGCGGGAGCATACAATGAGCAGTTCTTC; V gene: TRBV7-3; D gene: TRBD2; clone size: once; J gene: TRBJ2-1
CDR3 protein: CASRPRDRVCRQYF; CDR3 DNA: TGTGCCAGCAGGCCTCGGGACAGGGTCTGCAGGCAGTACTTC; V gene: TRBV7-6; D gene: TRBD1; clone size: -; J gene: TRBJ2-7
CDR3 protein: CASGPDPLGELFF; CDR3 DNA: TGTGCTAGTGGTCCGGACCCCCTGGGCGAACTGTTTTTT; V gene: TRBV12-5; D gene: -; clone size: -; J gene: TRBJ1-4
CDR3 protein: CASSAAHMAASYGYTF; CDR3 DNA: TGTGCCAGCAGTGCGGCCCATATGGCGGCCTCCTATGGCTACACCTTC; V gene: TRBV6-1; D gene: -; clone size: -; J gene: TRBJ1-2
CDR3 protein: CASSEGTTNNEQFF; CDR3 DNA: TGTGCCAGCAGTGAAGGGACTACCAACAATGAGCAGTTCTTC; V gene: TRBV27; D gene: TRBD2; clone size: -; J gene: TRBJ2-1
CDR3 protein: CAWSVVNNEQFF; CDR3 DNA: TGTGCCTGGAGTGTGGTGAACAATGAGCAGTTCTTC; V gene: TRBV30; D gene: -; clone size: -; J gene: TRBJ2-1
CDR3 protein: CASKVGTGNPNQPQHF; CDR3 DNA: TGTGCCAGCAAAGTCGGGACAGGGAACCCCAATCAGCCCCAGCATTTT; V gene: TRBV27; D gene: TRBD1; clone size: -; J gene: TRBJ1-5
CDR3 protein: CASSEVVWVDSNQPQHF; CDR3 DNA: TGTGCCAGCAGTGAAGTCGTCTGGGTTGATAGCAATCAGCCCCAGCATTTT; V gene: TRBV6-1; D gene: -; clone size: -; J gene: TRBJ1-5
CDR3 protein: CASSDRGYYEQYF; CDR3 DNA: TGTGCCAGCAGTGACAGGGGGTACTACGAGCAGTACTTC; V gene: TRBV2; D gene: TRBD1; clone size: -; J gene: TRBJ2-7
CDR3 protein: CASSRSVGLQETQYF; CDR3 DNA: TGTGCCAGCAGCCGCTCTGTTGGGTTACAAGAGACCCAGTACTTC; V gene: TRBV6-1; D gene: -; clone size: -; J gene: TRBJ2-5
CDR3 protein: CASSKTSGGGNEQFF; CDR3 DNA: TGTGCCAGCAGCAAGACTAGCGGGGGTGGAAATGAGCAGTTCTTC; V gene: TRBV6-6; D gene: TRBD2; clone size: once; J gene: TRBJ2-1
CDR3 protein: CASSVGWGLNEKLFF; CDR3 DNA: TGTGCCAGCAGCGTAGGGTGGGGGCTCAATGAAAAACTGTTTTTT; V gene: TRBV9; D gene: -; clone size: few; J gene: TRBJ1-4
CDR3 protein: CASSLGQGRGEQYF; CDR3 DNA: TGCGCCAGCAGCCTAGGACAGGGACGAGGCGAGCAGTACTTC; V gene: TRBV23-1; D gene: TRBD1; clone size: -; J gene: TRBJ2-7
CDR3 protein: CASSYSDANYGYTF; CDR3 DNA: TGTGCCAGCAGTTACTCGGACGCGAACTATGGCTACACCTTC; V gene: TRBV6-5; D gene: -; clone size: once; J gene: TRBJ1-2
CDR3 protein: CASSPVGGSEQYF; CDR3 DNA: TGCGCCAGCAGCCCGGTGGGAGGGTCCGAGCAGTACTTC; V gene: TRBV4-1; D gene: TRBD2; clone size: -; J gene: TRBJ2-7
CDR3 protein: CASIGMVYGYTF; CDR3 DNA: TGTGCCAGCATTGGGATGGTCTATGGCTACACCTTC; V gene: TRBV27; D gene: -; clone size: -; J gene: TRBJ1-2
CDR3 protein: CASSSLGLAGRTDTQYF; CDR3 DNA: TGTGCCAGCAGCTCCTTAGGACTAGCGGGTCGCACAGATACGCAGTATTTT; V gene: TRBV7-8; D gene: TRBD2; clone size: -; J gene: TRBJ2-3
CDR3 protein: CASSYSASSGSVEQFF; CDR3 DNA: TGTGCCAGCAGTTACTCGGCGTCTAGCGGGAGTGTTGAGCAGTTCTTC; V gene: TRBV6-5; D gene: TRBD2; clone size: -; J gene: TRBJ2-1
CDR3 protein: CSAGSAYEQYF; CDR3 DNA: TGCAGCGCCGGATCGGCTTACGAGCAGTACTTC; V gene: TRBV29-1; D gene: -; clone size: -; J gene: TRBJ2-7
CDR3 protein: CASSRTTLAYEQYF; CDR3 DNA: TGTGCCAGCAGTCGGACGACCCTCGCCTACGAGCAGTACTTC; V gene: TRBV7-2; D gene: -; clone size: -; J gene: TRBJ2-7